The 20 T cell receptor beta chains given below trace back to one sample, sequenced in a study of OX40 agonist ivuxolimab in advanced cancers. TCRdb keeps only in-frame clones here, not all; method: immunoSEQ multiplex PCR. The sample lists tens of thousands of clones; roughly three quarters were seen once. The starting material was CD4+ or CD8+ T cells sorted from blood, obtained in a trial of the OX40 agonist ivuxolimab. The source is an adult with an advanced solid tumor such as melanoma, head and neck, liver or kidney cancer.

The CDR3 is CASSDRGRRNEAFF. For the CDR3, the DNA is TGCGCCAGCAGTGACAGGGGGCGAAGGAATGAAGCTTTCTTT. V is TRBV10-1 and J is TRBJ1-1; 8 bases line up with TRBD1. The germline CDR1 and CDR2 sequences are WNHNN and SYGVQD (reference sequence). J gave up 7 bases and V 3 bases, and 7 bases lay outside the gene matches. The CDR3 is made up of 14 amino acids.

V and J are TRBV7-3 and TRBJ1-4; D uncertain. The CDR3 is 16 residues long. The germline V and J ends were trimmed by 5 bases and 4 bases, with 17 bases remaining between them. Germline assignment: CDR1 SGHTA and CDR2 FQGTGA. CDR3 residues: CASSRSRLRVNEKLFF. The CDR3 DNA reads as TGTGCCAGCAGCCGATCGCGACTGAGAGTTAATGAAAAACTGTTTTTT.

The chain recombines TRBV29-1 with TRBJ1-4; TRBD1 matches 7 bases. The CDR3 has 15 residues. V shed 4 bases, J shed 1 base, and the junction held 6 bases outside the gene matches. Per the germline V gene, CDR1 is SQVTM and CDR2 is ANQGSEA. The CDR3 nucleotides are TGCAGCGTTGGACAGGGTCTGGTAACTAATGAAAAACTGTTTTTT. It is translated as CSVGQGLVTNEKLFF. Supplemented by reference TRBV29-1 and TRBJ1-4, the full variable domain reads SAVISQKPSRDICQRGTSLTIQCQVDSQVTMMFWYRQQPGQSLTLIATANQGSEATYESGFVIDKFPISRPNLTFSTLTVSNMSPEDSSIYLCSVGQGLVTNEKLFFGSGTQLSVL.

This rearrangement joins TRBV5-4 to TRBJ2-1, with TRBD1 matching 9 bases. J was trimmed by 6 bases and V by 4 bases; bases with no gene match: 11. This CDR3 comprises 16 residues. In germline, CDR1 is SGHNT, CDR2 YYREEE (reference sequence). For the CDR3, the DNA is TGTGCCAGCAGCGCCCCGACAGGGGGGATAGTCAATGAGCAGTTCTTC. Its translation: CASSAPTGGIVNEQFF. The variable domain in full, with the rest retrieved from reference TRBV5-4 and TRBJ2-1, is ETGVTQSPTHLIKTRGQQVTLRCSSQSGHNTVSWYQQALGQGPQFIFQYYREEENGRGNFPPRFSGLQFPNYSSELNVNALELDDSALYLCASSAPTGGIVNEQFFGPGTRLTVL.

This chain uses TRBV2 with TRBJ1-3; TRBD1 matches at 8 bases. CDR3 size: 14 residues. The germline V gene encodes CDR1 SNHLY and CDR2 FYNNEI. V was pared by 7 bases and J by 5 bases, with 7 bases of the junction left unmatched. The CDR3 nucleotides read TGTGCCAGCAATTCCCAGGGGGCAAGAAACACCATATATTTT. Its translation is CASNSQGARNTIYF. Looking up the rest from reference TRBV2 and TRBJ1-3 gives the full variable domain: EPEVTQTPSHQVTQMGQEVILRCVPISNHLYFYWYRQILGQKVEFLVSFYNNEISEKSEIFDDQFSVERPDGSNFTLKIRSTKLEDSAMYFCASNSQGARNTIYFGEGSWLTVV.

The V and J genes are TRBV29-1 and TRBJ1-1, with unresolved D. The CDR3 is made up of 11 amino acids. CDR1 and CDR2 from the germline V gene are SQVTM and ANQGSEA. Between the trimmed V and J ends, which lost 5 bases and 0 bases, there was a span of 4 bases. This CDR3 reads CSVTMNTEAFF. The CDR3 nucleotides are TGCAGCGTTACTATGAACACTGAAGCTTTCTTT.

This rearrangement joins TRBV7-3 to TRBJ2-1, with TRBD1 as a possible D gene (6 bases). The CDR3 contains 16 residues. The germline V gene encodes CDR1 SGHTA and CDR2 FQGTGA. Trimming left V 0 bases short and J 3 bases short, with 12 bases between. CDR3: CASSLTGRGSYNEQFF. CDR3 coding DNA: TGTGCCAGCAGCTTAACGGGCAGGGGCAGCTACAATGAGCAGTTCTTC. Variable domain in full (rest from reference TRBV7-3 and TRBJ2-1): GAGVSQTPSNKVTEKGKYVELRCDPISGHTALYWYRQSLGQGPEFLIYFQGTGAADDSGLPNDRFFAVRPEGSVSTLKIQRTERGDSAVYLCASSLTGRGSYNEQFFGPGTRLTVL.

The rearrangement joins TRBV28 to TRBJ1-2, with 8 bases matching TRBD1. Unmatched junction bases numbered 5, after V lost 10 bases and J lost 1 base. This CDR3 is 13 amino acids long. Germline CDR1 and CDR2: MDHEN and SYDVKM. DNA of the CDR3: TGTGCCACCAGACAGGGGATTAACTATGGCTACACCTTC. It codes for CATRQGINYGYTF.

This clone has a single count. This chain uses TRBV27 with TRBJ2-7; 12 bases are shared with TRBD2. The length of the CDR3 is 15 residues. In germline, CDR1 is MNHEY, CDR2 SMNVEV (reference sequence). Trimming removed 4 bases from V and 4 bases from J; junction bases left unmatched: 5. The CDR3, as DNA: TGTGCCAGCAGTTGGACTAGCGGGAAAGGTTACGAGCAGTACTTC. This translates into CASSWTSGKGYEQYF.

This clone has just a few counts. The chain combines TRBV28 with TRBJ2-1, with a tentative D call TRBD1 (5 bases). Germline CDR1 is MDHEN and CDR2 is SYDVKM. The length of the CDR3 is 16 residues. Between the trimmed V and J ends, which lost 4 bases and 5 bases, there was a span of 18 bases. CDR3 coding DNA: TGTGCCAGCAGTTCCTTGGGAAGGGGAACCCACAATGAGCAGTTCTTC. Translated: CASSSLGRGTHNEQFF.

The V call is TRBV6-1, the J call TRBJ2-7; perhaps TRBD1 as D (5 bases). The CDR3 consists of 14 residues. The germline V and J ends were trimmed by 5 bases and 7 bases, with 18 bases remaining between them. Germline V gives CDR1 MNHNS, CDR2 SASEGT. DNA of the CDR3: TGTGCCAGCAGTTCCTCTGTGGGGCCAGGGGAGCAGTACTTC. This codes for CASSSSVGPGEQYF.

This clone was counted only a few times. V usage is TRBV19 and J usage is TRBJ2-5; TRBD1 or TRBD2 may be the D gene (5 bases each). The CDR3 is 16 amino acids. Trimming took 0 bases from V and 5 from J, leaving 16 bases between them. Germline V gene data show CDR1 as LNHDA and CDR2 as SQIVND (reference sequence). The CDR3, as DNA: TGTGCCAGTAGTATAGATCTCGGGGCATTTAGGGAGACCCAGTACTTC. It translates to CASSIDLGAFRETQYF.

The chain has TRBV14 and TRBJ1-1, with D tentatively TRBD1 (6 bases). V was clipped by 0 bases and J by 4 bases, with 12 bases between them. This CDR3 is 15 amino acids long. Germline loops: CDR1 SGHDN, CDR2 FVKESK. This CDR3 is CASSQDVGRGTEAFF. The DNA of the CDR3 is TGTGCCAGCAGCCAAGATGTCGGCAGGGGCACTGAAGCTTTCTTT.

The rearrangement uses TRBV7-2 and TRBJ2-5; 7 bases fit TRBD2. Trimming cost V 1 base and J 11 bases; bases outside gene matches: 13. The CDR3 totals 15 residues. Looked up from germline, CDR1 is SGHTA and CDR2 is FQGNSA. The CDR3, as DNA: TGTGCCAGCAGCTTAGGAAGACTAGCACTTAGGGAGCAGTACTTC. Translation: CASSLGRLALREQYF.

The genes are TRBV11-2 and TRBJ2-3, with D hard to call. The germline gives CDR1 SGHAT, CDR2 FQNNGV. This CDR3 has 15 amino acids. V shed 2 bases and J shed 4 bases, with 13 bases lying between them. CDR3 in amino acids: CASSLRGVRADTQYF. As DNA, the CDR3 is TGTGCCAGCAGCTTACGAGGAGTTCGTGCAGATACGCAGTATTTT.

This chain links TRBV5-6 with TRBJ1-4; perhaps TRBD1 as D (5 bases). The germline V and J ends were trimmed by 4 bases and 8 bases, with 15 bases remaining between them. Germline-derived CDR1 and CDR2 are SGHDT and YYEEEE. This CDR3 has 14 residues. The DNA for the CDR3 is TGTGCCAGCAGCGTCACAGGAGCCAAGGAAAAACTGTTTTTT. Protein product: CASSVTGAKEKLFF.

The chain employs TRBV2 and TRBJ2-7; D gene unclear. CDR1 is SNHLY and CDR2 is FYNNEI in the germline V gene. The CDR3 has 12 residues. V lost 5 bases and J 1 base, leaving 6 bases between the germline ends. CDR3 coding DNA: TGTGCCAGCAGTTTTGGGTCCTACGAGCAGTACTTC. It yields the protein CASSFGSYEQYF.

This chain links TRBV7-3 with TRBJ2-1; 16 bases align to TRBD2. Germline trimming cut 3 bases from V and 8 bases from J; bases unmatched to any gene: 1. CDR3 length: 15 amino acids. From germline, CDR1 is SGHTA and CDR2 FQGTGA. CDR3 bases: TGTGCCAGCAGCTTGGGGACTAGCGGGAGGGATGAGCAGTTCTTC. As protein: CASSLGTSGRDEQFF.

The chain links TRBV27 to TRBJ1-2; D perhaps matches TRBD1 (5 bases). V lost 3 bases, J lost 7 bases, and 12 bases lay in between. Germline CDR1 MNHEY, CDR2 SMNVEV (reference sequence). CDR3 length equals 13 residues. This CDR3 reads CASSFSGGIGYTF. The CDR3 nucleotides are TGTGCCAGCAGTTTCTCGGGGGGGATTGGCTACACCTTC.

The gene calls are TRBV9 and TRBJ2-7, with 7 positions matching TRBD2. This CDR3 region has 14 residues. Germline CDR1 reads SGDLS; CDR2 reads YYNGEE. The J segment lost 3 bases and the V segment lost 4 bases, leaving 7 bases of the junction unmatched. The CDR3 reads CASSPQTSSYEQYF. The CDR3 nucleotides read TGTGCCAGCAGCCCCCAGACTAGCAGCTACGAGCAGTACTTC.